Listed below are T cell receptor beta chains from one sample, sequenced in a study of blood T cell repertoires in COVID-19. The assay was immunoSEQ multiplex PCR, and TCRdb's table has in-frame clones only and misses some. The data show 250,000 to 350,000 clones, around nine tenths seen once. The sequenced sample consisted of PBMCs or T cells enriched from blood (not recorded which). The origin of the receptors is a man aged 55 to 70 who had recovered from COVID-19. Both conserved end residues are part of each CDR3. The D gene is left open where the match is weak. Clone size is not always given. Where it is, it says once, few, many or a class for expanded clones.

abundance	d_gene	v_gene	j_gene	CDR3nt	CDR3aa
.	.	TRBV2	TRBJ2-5	TGTGCCAGCAGCGGAGGGGAGACCCAGTACTTC	CASSGGETQYF
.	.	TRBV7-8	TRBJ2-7	TGTGCCAGCAACATCAGGGGCCAGACCTACGAGCAGTACTTC	CASNIRGQTYEQYF
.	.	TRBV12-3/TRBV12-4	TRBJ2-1	TGTGCCAGCAGTTTAGCCAGTGAGCAGTTCTTC	CASSLASEQFF
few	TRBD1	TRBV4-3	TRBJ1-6	TGCGCCAGCAGCCAAGTGGGGACAGCAAATTCACCCCTCCACTTT	CASSQVGTANSPLHF
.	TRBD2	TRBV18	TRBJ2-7	TGTGCCAGCTCACCCCCGGGACTAGCGGGAGGCCCTCGGGACGAGCAGTACTTC	CASSPPGLAGGPRDEQYF
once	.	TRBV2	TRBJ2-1	TGTGCCAGCAGTGAAGCGGGGGCAGAGTTCTCCATTGAGCAGTTCTTC	CASSEAGAEFSIEQFF
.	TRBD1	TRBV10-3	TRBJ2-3	TGTGCCATCATGGTGGACAGGGCAGATACGCAGTATTTT	CAIMVDRADTQYF
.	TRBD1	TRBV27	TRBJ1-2	TGTGCCAGCAGTCCGACTCAGGGGGGCAGGGGTAGCTACACCTTC	CASSPTQGGRGSYTF
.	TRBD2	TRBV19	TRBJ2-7	TGTGCCACCGGAACTAGCGGGCCTTGGGGGGAGCAGTACTTC	CATGTSGPWGEQYF
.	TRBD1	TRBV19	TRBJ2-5	TGTGCCAGTAGTTCCCTCCCGACAGGGCTGGAGACCCAGTACTTC	CASSSLPTGLETQYF
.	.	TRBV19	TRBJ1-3	TGTGCCAGTACCAGCGGATCTACTGGAAACACCATATATTTT	CASTSGSTGNTIYF
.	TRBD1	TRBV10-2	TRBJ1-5	TGCGCCAGCAGTGACTGGGACAGTTATAGCAATCAGCCCCAGCATTTT	CASSDWDSYSNQPQHF
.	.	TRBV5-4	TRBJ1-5	TGTGCCAGCAGCTTTGGAGGGGAAACAGGCAATCAGCCCCAGCATTTT	CASSFGGETGNQPQHF
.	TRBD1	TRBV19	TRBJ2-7	TGTGCCAGTGATCCGGGACAGGGGGTCCACGAGCAGTACTTC	CASDPGQGVHEQYF
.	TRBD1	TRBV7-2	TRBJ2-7	TGTGCCAGCAGCCCTACCGCTGGACAGGGGAGGATCTACGAGCAGTACTTC	CASSPTAGQGRIYEQYF
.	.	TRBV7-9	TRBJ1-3	TGTGCCAGCAGCCACGCTCTAGGAAGTGGAAACACCATATATTTT	CASSHALGSGNTIYF
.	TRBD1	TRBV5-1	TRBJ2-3	TGCGCCAGCAGCTTCGGACAGGGCGCGGATACGCAGTATTTT	CASSFGQGADTQYF
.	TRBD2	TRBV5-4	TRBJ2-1	TGTGCCAGCAGCTTGCGACTCTATGGGGGGGGCTACAATGAGCAGTTCTTC	CASSLRLYGGGYNEQFF
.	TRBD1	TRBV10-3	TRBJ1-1	TGTGCCATTACCCGGGACAGCGTGAGCACTGAAGCTTTCTTT	CAITRDSVSTEAFF
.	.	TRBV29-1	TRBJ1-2	TGCAGCGCCGGAGATCCGGGATTAAATGGCTACACCTTC	CSAGDPGLNGYTF
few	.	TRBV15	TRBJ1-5	TGTGCCACCAGCACAAGATTCGGGGAGCCCCAGCATTTT	CATSTRFGEPQHF
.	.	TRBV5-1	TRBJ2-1	TGCGCCAGCAGCTTGACTAGTTCGAACAATGAGCAGTTCTTC	CASSLTSSNNEQFF
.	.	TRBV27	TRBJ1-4	TGTGCCAGCAGTTTATGGGCAGGGTTTAATGAAAAACTGTTTTTT	CASSLWAGFNEKLFF
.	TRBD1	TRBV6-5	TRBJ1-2	TGTGCCAGCAGGCGGACAGGGCGGACCTATGGCTACACCTTC	CASRRTGRTYGYTF
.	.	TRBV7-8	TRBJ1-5	TGTGCCAGCAGCCCTAATCGCGCGGTCCAGCCCCAGCATTTT	CASSPNRAVQPQHF
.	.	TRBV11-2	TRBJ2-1	TGTGCCAGCAGCCCCGTGGAGCAGTTCTTC	CASSPVEQFF
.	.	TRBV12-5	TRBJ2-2	TGTGCTAGTGGTTTGGTCGGGATGACCGGGGAGCTGTTTTTT	CASGLVGMTGELFF
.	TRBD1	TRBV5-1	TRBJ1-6	TGCGCCAGCAGCAGAACCGGGACAGGGATGGCCTCACCCCTCCACTTT	CASSRTGTGMASPLHF
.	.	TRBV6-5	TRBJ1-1	TGTGCCAGCAGTTTGGGCCTCAGTTTGAACACTGAAGCTTTCTTT	CASSLGLSLNTEAFF
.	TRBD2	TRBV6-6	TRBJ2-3	TGTGCCAGCAGTTACTCCAGCGGGAGAACAGATACGCAGTATTTT	CASSYSSGRTDTQYF
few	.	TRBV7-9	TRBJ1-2	TGTGCCAGCGAGGAGTCTAACTATGGCTACACCTTC	CASEESNYGYTF
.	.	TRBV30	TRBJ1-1	TGTGCCTGGAGTGTACGGTTGTGGTCCACTGAAGCTTTCTTT	CAWSVRLWSTEAFF
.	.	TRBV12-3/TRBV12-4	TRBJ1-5	TGTGCCAGCAGTTTAACGGGGAATCAGCCCCAGCATTTT	CASSLTGNQPQHF
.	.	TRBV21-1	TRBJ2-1	TGTGCCAGCAGCAAAGTGGGGGCCCCCGGCGATGAGCAGTTCTTC	CASSKVGAPGDEQFF
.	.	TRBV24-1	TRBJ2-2	TGTGCCACCAGCAGTGCGAGAGGCAACACCGGGGAGCTGTTTTTT	CATSSARGNTGELFF
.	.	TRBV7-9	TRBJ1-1	TGTGCCAGCAGCTTAGCCAGGGGACCCTACACTGAAGCTTTCTTT	CASSLARGPYTEAFF
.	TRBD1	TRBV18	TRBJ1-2	TGTGCCAGCTCATCCGACGGACAGGGTTCATTTGGCTACACCTTC	CASSSDGQGSFGYTF
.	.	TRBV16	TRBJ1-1	TGTGCCAGCGGCGAACGGGAACGAAACACTGAAGCTTTCTTT	CASGERERNTEAFF
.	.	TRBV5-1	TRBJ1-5	TGCGCCAGCAGCTTGGAGGCGGCCGATAGCAATCAGCCCCAGCATTTT	CASSLEAADSNQPQHF
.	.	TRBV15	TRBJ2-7	TGTGCCACCAGTCCCGGGGCGGGGCCCTACGAGCAGTACTTC	CATSPGAGPYEQYF
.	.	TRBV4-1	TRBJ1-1	TGCGCCAGCAGCCAAGATCCGCGCTCAATTGAAGCTTTCTTT	CASSQDPRSIEAFF
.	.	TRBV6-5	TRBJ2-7	TGTGCCAGCAGTTACTCGCGGGAGCAGTACTTC	CASSYSREQYF
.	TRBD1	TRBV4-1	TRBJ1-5	TGCGCCAGCGGACAGGGGTTGGGCAATCAGCCCCAGCATTTT	CASGQGLGNQPQHF
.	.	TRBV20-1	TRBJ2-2	TGCAGTGCTAGTCCGGGGGGCTTGAACACCGGGGAGCTGTTTTTT	CSASPGGLNTGELFF
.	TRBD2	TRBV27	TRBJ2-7	TGTGCCAGCAGTGCCCTAGCGGGAGGGAAGTACGAGCAGTACTTC	CASSALAGGKYEQYF
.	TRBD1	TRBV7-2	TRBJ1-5	TGTGCCAGCAGCTTCGGCAGGGGGCGCGATCAGCCCCAGCATTTT	CASSFGRGRDQPQHF
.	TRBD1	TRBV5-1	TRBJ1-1	TGCGCCAGCAGCGGTACGACAGGGGCTAAGAACACTGAAGCTTTCTTT	CASSGTTGAKNTEAFF
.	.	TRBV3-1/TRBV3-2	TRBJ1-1	TGTGCCAGCAGCCAAGAACTAAACACTGAAGCTTTCTTT	CASSQELNTEAFF
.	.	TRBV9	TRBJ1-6	TGTGCCAGCAGCGTAGCAGGGATAGGTTCACCCCTCCACTTT	CASSVAGIGSPLHF
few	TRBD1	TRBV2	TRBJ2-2	TGTGCCAGCAGTATTGACAGGGCGAACACCGGGGAGCTGTTTTTT	CASSIDRANTGELFF
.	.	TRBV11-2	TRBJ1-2	TGTGCCAGCAGTCTAGGGGGGGGACGAGGCTACACCTTC	CASSLGGGRGYTF
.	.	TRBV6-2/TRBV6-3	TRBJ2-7	TGTGCCAGCAGTAACCGGGACATAACCTACGAGCAGTACTTC	CASSNRDITYEQYF